This TCR beta chain was recovered during a study of Ad26.COV2.S vaccination and SARS-CoV-2 variants. Study-wide results and limits: Spike-specific CD8+ and CD4+ T cell responses reportedly showed substantial breadth after vaccination.

The treatment was: some 20 received Ad26.COV2.S at low or high dose, single or two shots; about 5 received placebo; per-sample allocation not given. Day 63 after the first injection of vaccine or placebo was the sampling time. Boston supplied an adult donor aged 18-55 years. The vaccine antigen was prefusion-stabilized Wuhan SARS-CoV-2 spike. Germline loops: CDR1 SGHTA, CDR2 FQGNSA. There are 14 residues in the CDR3. V was cut by 1 base and J by 3 bases, with 9 bases left in between. TCRdb's table, derived via immunoSEQ multiplex PCR, lists solely in-frame clones and lacks some. The sample includes hundreds of thousands of clones, 70% to 90% of them seen just once. As for this clone: Its antigen remains unknown.

This sequence was found in a person aged 18 to 65 who received the Ad26.COV2.S COVID-19 vaccine or a placebo. The chain combines TRBV7-2 with TRBJ1-1; D remains ambiguous. This material consisted of peripheral blood, taken in a trial of Ad26.COV2.S vaccine versus placebo. The CDR3 sequence is CASSLEPQYTEAFF. DNA of the CDR3: TGTGCCAGCAGCTTAGAACCCCAGTACACTGAAGCTTTCTTT.